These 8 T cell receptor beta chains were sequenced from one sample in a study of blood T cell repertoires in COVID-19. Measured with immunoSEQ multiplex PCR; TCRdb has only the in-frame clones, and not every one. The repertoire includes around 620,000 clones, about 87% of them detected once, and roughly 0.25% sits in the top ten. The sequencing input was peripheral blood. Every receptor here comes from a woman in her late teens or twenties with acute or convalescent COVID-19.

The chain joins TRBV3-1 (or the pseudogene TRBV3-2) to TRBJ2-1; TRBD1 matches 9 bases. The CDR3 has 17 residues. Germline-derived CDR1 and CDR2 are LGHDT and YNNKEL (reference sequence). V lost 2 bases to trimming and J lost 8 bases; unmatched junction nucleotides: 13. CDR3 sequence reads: CASSQTSSLGTGYEQFF. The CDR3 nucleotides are TGTGCCAGCAGCCAAACATCATCTCTCGGGACAGGGTATGAGCAGTTCTTC.

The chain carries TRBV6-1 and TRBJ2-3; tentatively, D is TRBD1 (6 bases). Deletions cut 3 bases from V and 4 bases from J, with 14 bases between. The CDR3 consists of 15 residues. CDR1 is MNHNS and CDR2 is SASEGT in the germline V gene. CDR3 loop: CASSETVGGSDTQYF. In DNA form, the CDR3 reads TGTGCCAGCAGTGAGACTGTAGGGGGATCAGATACGCAGTATTTT.

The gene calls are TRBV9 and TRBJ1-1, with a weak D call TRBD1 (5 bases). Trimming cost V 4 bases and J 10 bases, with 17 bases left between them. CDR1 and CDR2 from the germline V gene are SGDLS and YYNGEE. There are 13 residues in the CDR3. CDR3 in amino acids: CASSPEGAISAFF. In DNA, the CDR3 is TGTGCCAGCAGCCCCGAAGGGGCCATTTCAGCTTTCTTT.

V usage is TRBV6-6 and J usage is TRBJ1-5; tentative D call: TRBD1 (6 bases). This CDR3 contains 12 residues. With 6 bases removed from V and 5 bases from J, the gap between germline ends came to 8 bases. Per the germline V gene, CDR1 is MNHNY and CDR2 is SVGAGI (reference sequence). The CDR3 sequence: CASRDSDQPQHF. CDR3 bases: TGTGCCAGCAGGGACAGCGATCAGCCCCAGCATTTT.

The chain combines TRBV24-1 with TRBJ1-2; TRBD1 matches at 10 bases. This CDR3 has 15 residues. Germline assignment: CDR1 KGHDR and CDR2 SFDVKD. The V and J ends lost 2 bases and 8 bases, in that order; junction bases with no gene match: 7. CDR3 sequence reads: CATSDSRQGAGGYTF. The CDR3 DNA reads TGTGCCACCAGTGATTCTCGACAGGGGGCGGGAGGCTACACCTTC.

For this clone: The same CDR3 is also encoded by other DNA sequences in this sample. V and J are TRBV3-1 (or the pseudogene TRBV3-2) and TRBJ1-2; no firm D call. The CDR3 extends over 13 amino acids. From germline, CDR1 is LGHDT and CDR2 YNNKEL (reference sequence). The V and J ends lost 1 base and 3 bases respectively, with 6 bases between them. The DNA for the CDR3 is TGTGCCAGCAGCCAAGCCGGTGACTATGGCTACACCTTC. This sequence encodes CASSQAGDYGYTF.

Written as DNA, the CDR3 is TGCGCCAGCAGCTTGGCCGCACTTACGTCAGATACGCAGTATTTT. Translating it yields CASSLAALTSDTQYF. This sequence joins TRBV5-1 and TRBJ2-3; D gene unclear. Trimming shortened V by 0 bases and J by 4 bases, and 12 bases separated the two germline ends. The germline V gene has CDR1 SGHRS and CDR2 YFSETQ. The CDR3 is made up of 15 amino acids.

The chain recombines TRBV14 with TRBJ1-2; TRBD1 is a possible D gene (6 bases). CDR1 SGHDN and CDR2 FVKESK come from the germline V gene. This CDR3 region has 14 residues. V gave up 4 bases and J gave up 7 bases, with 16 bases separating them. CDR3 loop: CASSPNTGPGGYTF. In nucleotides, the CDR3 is TGTGCCAGCAGCCCTAACACAGGGCCAGGTGGCTACACCTTC.